This T cell receptor beta chain stems from a study of T cells in localized non-small cell lung cancer. Of note for this clone: Its antigen is not known.

Generated by immunoSEQ multiplex PCR, the TCRdb table keeps only in-frame clones and is missing some. The sample carries approximately 64,000 clones, 90% recorded once. Findings and caveats of the study: Among the tissues sampled, uninvolved adjacent lung had the highest T cell clonality, above tumor. It remains possible that heterogeneity exists, since only one tumor region was sequenced. Blood T cell density predicted longer survival; adjacent-lung clonality, shorter.

Trimming stripped 5 bases from V and 7 bases from J, with 14 bases between. The CDR3 is 14 residues long. Germline CDR1 PRHDT, CDR2 FYEKMQ (reference sequence). This TCR came from a woman aged 40-75 years with stage I lung adenocarcinoma. Sequenced material: peripheral blood, taken before any cancer treatment. The genes are TRBV13 and TRBJ1-4, with D possibly being TRBD1 (6 bases). The CDR3 sequence: CASSPGAYSEKLFF. The CDR3 DNA sequence: TGTGCCAGCAGCCCGGGGGCGTATAGTGAAAAACTGTTTTTT.